The 5 T cell receptor beta chains presented below share a single source sample, sequenced in a study of CD8 T cell repertoires and HIV-1 epitope variants. The table came from immunoSEQ multiplex PCR; TCRdb's copy has only in-frame clones and leaves some out. Of about 5,000 clones in the sample, approximately 67% were seen once. For these receptors, no antigen is known. Specimen: cultured CD8+ T cells derived from PBMCs. The receptors were gathered from a male donor with HIV.

The rearrangement joins TRBV11-2 to TRBJ2-3; tentatively, D is TRBD2 (6 bases). Germline V CDR1 and CDR2: SGHAT, FQNNGV. CDR3 length: 15 residues. V dropped 3 bases and J dropped 2 bases, with 12 bases sitting between them. In DNA form, the CDR3 reads TGTGCCAGCAGCTTGCCGGGGGTAAACACAGATACGCAGTATTTT. This codes for CASSLPGVNTDTQYF.

V usage is TRBV27 and J usage is TRBJ2-2; 7 nucleotides align to TRBD1. V dropped 4 bases and J dropped 8; count of bases not matched to a gene: 19. This CDR3 has 18 amino acids. Germline loops: CDR1 MNHEY, CDR2 SMNVEV (reference sequence). This CDR3 reads CASSSTTTSTGAVGELFF. The CDR3 DNA follows: TGTGCCAGCAGTTCAACAACAACGAGTACAGGGGCGGTGGGGGAGCTGTTTTTT.

This clone came up a few times. The chain recombines TRBV4-1 with TRBJ2-2; no definite D call. V lost 3 bases and J 0 bases, leaving 5 bases between the germline ends. Germline assignment: CDR1 MGHRA and CDR2 YSYEKL. The CDR3 runs to 14 residues. CDR3 bases: TGCGCCAGCAGCCACGGCCCGAACACCGGGGAGCTGTTTTTT. As protein: CASSHGPNTGELFF.

This clone occurred once. This rearrangement joins TRBV10-3 to TRBJ2-1; D possibly corresponds to TRBD1 (5 bases). The V and J ends lost 10 bases and 7 bases respectively, with 8 bases between them. CDR1 is ENHRY and CDR2 is SYGVKD in the germline V gene. The CDR3 has 10 amino acids. The CDR3 reads CATRGNEQFF. The CDR3 DNA is TGTGCCACTAGGGGAAATGAGCAGTTCTTC.

The chain combines TRBV7-2 with TRBJ1-2; 8 nucleotides match TRBD1. This CDR3 region has 14 residues. V lost 3 bases to trimming and J lost 8 bases; unmatched junction nucleotides: 8. Germline lookup yields CDR1 SGHTA and CDR2 FQGNSA. CDR3 nucleotide sequence: TGTGCCAGCAGCTTCCAGGACAGGGCTGTCGGCTACACCTTC. As protein: CASSFQDRAVGYTF.